This T cell receptor beta chain was documented in a study of shared clonotypes between healthy human individuals. The study, taken as a whole, reports: Non-shared clonotypes were found to have lower generation probabilities than the clonotypes that were shared by all four of the sorted-subset donors. Clonotype sharing among donors was thought likely to change with sequencing depth. About 5% of naive CD4 clonotypes were shared across several donors.

CDR1 and CDR2 from the germline V gene are LNHDA and SQIVND (reference sequence). CDR3 length: 12 residues. Trimming took off 4 bases at V and 6 bases at J, with 7 bases between the two ends. Concerning this clone itself: Its target is not known.

TCRdb keeps only in-frame clones here, not all; method: immunoSEQ multiplex PCR. The profile shows about 2.1 million clones, 85% to 95% of them singletons. As defined, naive CD8 cells were CD45RO-negative and positively selected for CCR7, with terminally differentiated effector memory CD45RA+ cells excluded. The chain employs TRBV19 and TRBJ2-1; D is uncertain. This TCR was sampled from a man aged 18 to 29 in good health. Some clones in this sample may be carry-over from other donors' samples. The sequencing input was naive CD8+ T cells from PBMCs. CDR3 sequence: CASSTVFNEQFF. DNA for the CDR3: TGTGCCAGTAGTACGGTCTTCAATGAGCAGTTCTTC.